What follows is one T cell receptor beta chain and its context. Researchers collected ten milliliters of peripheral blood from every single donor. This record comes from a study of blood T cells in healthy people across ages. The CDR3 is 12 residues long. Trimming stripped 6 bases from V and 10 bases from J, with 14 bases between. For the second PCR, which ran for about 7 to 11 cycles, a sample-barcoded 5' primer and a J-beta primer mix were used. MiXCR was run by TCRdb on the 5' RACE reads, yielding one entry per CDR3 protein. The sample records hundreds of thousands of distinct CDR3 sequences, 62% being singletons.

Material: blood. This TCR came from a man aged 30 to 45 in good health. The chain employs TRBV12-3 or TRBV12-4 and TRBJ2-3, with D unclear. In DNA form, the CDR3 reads TGTGCCAGCAGCAGATCGGGCCGCGCGCAGTATTTT. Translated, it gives CASSRSGRAQYF.